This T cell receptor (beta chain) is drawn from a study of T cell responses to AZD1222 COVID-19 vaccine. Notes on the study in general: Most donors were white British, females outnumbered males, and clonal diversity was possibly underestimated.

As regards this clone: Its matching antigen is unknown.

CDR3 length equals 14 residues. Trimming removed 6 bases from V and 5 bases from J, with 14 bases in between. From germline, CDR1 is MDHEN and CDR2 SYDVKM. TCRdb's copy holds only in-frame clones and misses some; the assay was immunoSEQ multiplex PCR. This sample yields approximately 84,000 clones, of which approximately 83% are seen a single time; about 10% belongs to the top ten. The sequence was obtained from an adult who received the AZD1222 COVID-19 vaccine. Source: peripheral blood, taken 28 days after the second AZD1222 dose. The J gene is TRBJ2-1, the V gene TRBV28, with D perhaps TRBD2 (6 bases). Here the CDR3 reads CASRPTSTHNEQFF. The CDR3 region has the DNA TGTGCCAGCAGGCCTACTAGCACGCACAATGAGCAGTTCTTC.